This TCR beta chain emerged from a study of early T cells in non-severe SARS-CoV-2 infection. This CDR3 has 13 residues. Trimming took 5 bases from V and 7 from J, leaving 9 bases between them. Per germline, CDR1 SGHTA and CDR2 FQGNSA. TCRdb fed the 5' RACE reads into MiXCR, producing one record per CDR3 protein. The sample lists roughly 51,000 distinct CDR3 sequences; about 5.9% were seen once. Ten or more counts support this clonotype. The TCR comes from an adult who was a healthcare worker with PCR-confirmed SARS-CoV-2 infection or an uninfected control (not recorded which). The rearrangement joins TRBV7-2 to TRBJ1-6; D is undetermined. Specimen: whole blood. CDR3 DNA sequence: TGTGCCAGCAGCCACAACATGAATTCACCCCTCCACTTT. The encoded protein is CASSHNMNSPLHF.